This T cell receptor (beta chain) was captured by sequencing in a study of T cells in narcolepsy. On the study more broadly: Donors had narcolepsy type 1 or type 2, or were healthy controls.

Assay: immunoSEQ multiplex PCR; the TCRdb copy retains only in-frame clones and omits some. The sample carries about 27,000 clones, around 78% recorded once. CDR1 is KGHSH and CDR2 is LQKENI in the germline V gene. The CDR3 runs 16 residues. With V trimmed by 3 bases and J by 2 bases, 6 bases remained unmatched. On this clone itself: What it binds is not known. This sample also contains other DNA sequences that code for the same CDR3.

Study conclusions and caveats: Autoreactive HCRT-specific and TRIB2-specific clonotypes were marked in same-patient CSF-versus-blood CD4+ comparisons. No autoreactive T cell clone sequences appeared in some memory CD4+ repertoires.

The receptor's source is a human donor with narcolepsy. This chain connects TRBV18 to TRBJ2-3; 9 nucleotides agree with TRBD2. The specimen sequenced was CD45RA- memory CD4+ T cells from PBMCs. CDR3 amino acids: CASSPPGGGATDTQYF. The CDR3 nucleotides are TGTGCCAGCTCACCCCCTGGCGGGGGGGCCACAGATACGCAGTATTTT.